The rows below give T cell receptor beta chains drawn from one sample of a study of regulatory T cells in long-lasting Graves disease. MiXCR, applied by TCRdb to the multiplex PCR reads, yields one record per CDR3 protein. This table has about 460,000 distinct CDR3 sequences, 22% appearing once. The specimen comprised peripheral blood mononuclear cells (PBMCs), sampled when the disease was refractory, from a patient treated with antithyroid drugs. The receptors were gathered from a female donor with Graves disease. Both conserved end residues are part of each CDR3. A D gene is named only where the DNA matches it firmly. Not every row has a clone size; where given, it reads once, few, many or a size class.

D	V	size	J	CDR3	DNA
NA	TRBV12-5	few	TRBJ1-3	CASAWGGSSGNTIYF	TGTGCTAGTGCCTGGGGCGGTTCCTCTGGAAACACCATATATTTT
NA	TRBV7-9	NA	TRBJ1-2	CASSGDGDYGYTF	TGTGCCAGCAGCGGCGACGGTGACTATGGCTACACCTTC
NA	TRBV4-3	NA	TRBJ1-5	CASSQDPPPGQPQHF	TGCGCCAGCAGCCAAGACCCGCCCCCAGGTCAGCCCCAGCATTTT
TRBD1	TRBV9	many	TRBJ1-5	CASSSGTEDQPQHF	TGTGCCAGCAGCTCCGGGACAGAAGATCAGCCCCAGCATTTT
NA	TRBV19	NA	TRBJ1-1	CASSITPNTEAFF	TGTGCCAGTAGTATAACCCCTAACACTGAAGCTTTCTTT
NA	TRBV29-1	many	TRBJ2-5	CSAEQRETQYF	TGCAGCGCGGAACAACGAGAGACCCAGTACTTC
NA	TRBV30	few	TRBJ2-2	CAWTLSRTGELFF	TGTGCCTGGACTCTTAGTAGGACCGGGGAGCTGTTTTTT
TRBD1	TRBV30	NA	TRBJ1-1	CAWSAGGGNTEAFF	TGTGCCTGGAGTGCAGGGGGCGGGAACACTGAAGCTTTCTTT
NA	TRBV6-2/TRBV6-3	few	TRBJ1-3	CASSYLGKPGNTIYF	TGTGCCAGCAGTTACCTGGGGAAACCTGGAAACACCATATATTTT
TRBD1	TRBV6-2/TRBV6-3	NA	TRBJ1-6	CASSYDPTGATLHF	TGTGCCAGCAGTTACGACCCGACAGGGGCGACCCTCCACTTT
TRBD1	TRBV2	many	TRBJ2-7	CASSQSVSDRGGEQYF	TGTGCCAGCAGCCAATCCGTCTCCGACAGGGGGGGAGAGCAGTACTTC
TRBD1	TRBV28	NA	TRBJ1-3	CASSLTTGSGNTIYF	TGTGCCAGCAGTTTAACGACAGGGTCAGGAAACACCATATATTTT
NA	TRBV24-1	NA	TRBJ2-3	CATSDLGARKGDTQYF	TGTGCCACCAGTGATTTGGGGGCGCGAAAGGGCGATACGCAGTATTTT
NA	TRBV11-3	many	TRBJ2-6	CASSPGAGANVLTF	TGTGCCAGCAGTCCAGGGGCTGGGGCCAACGTCCTGACTTTC
NA	TRBV28	NA	TRBJ2-5	CASLTAQETQYF	TGTGCCAGCCTAACAGCCCAAGAGACCCAGTACTTC
TRBD2	TRBV14	NA	TRBJ2-7	CASSQDLGVAGRGEQYF	TGTGCCAGCAGCCAAGATTTAGGAGTAGCGGGACGCGGCGAGCAGTACTTC
TRBD2	TRBV7-3	few	TRBJ2-1	CASSPRGTRAYNEQFF	TGTGCCAGCAGCCCCCGCGGGACTAGAGCCTACAATGAGCAGTTCTTC
TRBD1	TRBV24-1	NA	TRBJ2-7	CATSKTGDPSYEQYF	TGTGCCACCAGTAAAACAGGGGACCCCTCCTACGAGCAGTACTTC
NA	TRBV19	NA	TRBJ2-1	CASSIEWGTEQFF	TGTGCCAGTAGTATAGAGTGGGGGACTGAGCAGTTCTTC
NA	TRBV2	few	TRBJ2-3	CASSEEGSTDTQYF	TGTGCCAGCAGTGAAGAGGGTTCCACAGATACGCAGTATTTT
NA	TRBV20-1	NA	TRBJ1-2	CSARDQSEGIYGYTF	TGCAGTGCTAGAGATCAGAGTGAGGGGATCTATGGCTACACCTTC
NA	TRBV7-6	NA	TRBJ2-2	CASNQKGVSGELFF	TGTGCCAGCAACCAGAAGGGGGTTAGCGGGGAGCTGTTTTTT
TRBD1	TRBV28	many	TRBJ1-2	CASSIPGQGASGYTF	TGTGCCAGCAGTATTCCGGGACAGGGGGCGTCGGGCTACACCTTC
NA	TRBV19	few	TRBJ2-5	CASSIQGQQTQYF	TGTGCCAGTAGTATCCAGGGGCAGCAGACCCAGTACTTC
TRBD1	TRBV7-2	few	TRBJ2-2	CASRGRGYTGELFF	TGTGCCAGCCGCGGCAGGGGGTACACCGGGGAGCTGTTTTTT
NA	TRBV12-3/TRBV12-4	many	TRBJ2-4	CASSSFGQGGRNIQYF	TGTGCCAGCAGTTCATTTGGACAGGGAGGGAGAAACATTCAGTACTTC
NA	TRBV20-1	many	TRBJ1-2	CSANRETYGYTF	TGCAGTGCCAACAGGGAGACCTATGGCTACACCTTC
TRBD2	TRBV5-5	few	TRBJ2-7	CASSLSAGVFHEQYF	TGTGCCAGCAGCTTGTCGGCGGGAGTTTTCCACGAGCAGTACTTC
TRBD1	TRBV19	few	TRBJ1-6	CASSGRDRDRSPLHF	TGTGCCAGTAGCGGTCGGGACAGGGACCGTTCACCCCTCCACTTT
TRBD2	TRBV11-2	many	TRBJ2-4	CASSLGYLREDQNIQYF	TGTGCCAGCAGCTTAGGGTATTTGCGGGAGGACCAAAACATTCAGTACTTC
NA	TRBV28	NA	TRBJ2-7	CASGPGTVTYEQYF	TGTGCCAGCGGCCCCGGGACTGTTACCTACGAGCAGTACTTC
NA	TRBV7-3	many	TRBJ1-1	CASSLDSHTEAFF	TGTGCCAGCAGCTTAGACAGTCACACTGAAGCTTTCTTT
TRBD2	TRBV9	NA	TRBJ2-7	CASSEGTSGSWYEQYF	TGTGCCAGCAGCGAGGGAACTAGCGGGAGTTGGTACGAGCAGTACTTC
TRBD1	TRBV27	NA	TRBJ1-2	CASSFSWTGGAGDGYTF	TGTGCCAGCAGTTTCTCCTGGACAGGGGGCGCGGGGGATGGCTACACCTTC
TRBD1	TRBV2	once	TRBJ2-7	CASSDDRVEEQYF	TGTGCCAGCAGCGATGACAGGGTGGAGGAGCAGTACTTC
NA	TRBV29-1	NA	TRBJ2-7	CSAGESSYEQYF	TGCAGCGCCGGCGAGAGCTCCTACGAGCAGTACTTC
NA	TRBV15	many	TRBJ1-1	CATSSGKGAFF	TGTGCCACCAGCAGTGGAAAAGGGGCTTTCTTT
NA	TRBV28	NA	TRBJ1-1	CASSLRLRLGTEAFF	TGTGCCAGCAGTTTAAGACTGAGGCTGGGCACTGAAGCTTTCTTT
NA	TRBV7-9	once	TRBJ1-5	CASSEGTDNSNQPQHF	TGTGCCAGCAGTGAAGGGACCGATAATAGCAATCAGCCCCAGCATTTT
TRBD1	TRBV7-9	many	TRBJ1-5	CASSSTGDGQPQHF	TGTGCCAGCAGCTCTACAGGGGACGGCCAGCCCCAGCATTTT
NA	TRBV28	NA	TRBJ2-2	CASSFSEAGELFF	TGTGCCAGCAGTTTTTCGGAGGCCGGGGAGCTGTTTTTT
NA	TRBV20-1	NA	TRBJ1-4	CSASLPQETRGEKLFF	TGCAGTGCTAGCCTCCCACAGGAGACGAGGGGGGAAAAACTGTTTTTT
TRBD2	TRBV29-1	few	TRBJ2-2	CSVEHGGLAGGPRHGELFF	TGCAGCGTTGAACATGGTGGACTAGCGGGAGGGCCTCGGCACGGGGAGCTGTTTTTT
NA	TRBV9	many	TRBJ1-2	CASSVAAGPGRSYTF	TGTGCCAGCAGCGTAGCGGCGGGGCCGGGGCGGAGCTACACCTTC
NA	TRBV12-3/TRBV12-4	many	TRBJ1-2	CASSKGTGDNYGYTF	TGTGCCAGCAGTAAAGGGACGGGCGACAACTATGGCTACACCTTC
TRBD2	TRBV28	many	TRBJ2-7	CASSPLAGLSYEQYF	TGTGCCAGCAGTCCTCTAGCGGGCCTCTCCTACGAGCAGTACTTC
NA	TRBV6-1	many	TRBJ1-5	CASSANPGNQPQHF	TGTGCCAGCAGTGCCAACCCTGGAAATCAGCCCCAGCATTTT
TRBD1	TRBV19	NA	TRBJ2-1	CASSLPGQGHEQFF	TGTGCCAGTAGTTTACCGGGACAGGGCCATGAGCAGTTCTTC
TRBD2	TRBV7-2	many	TRBJ2-3	CASSSRLAASTDTQYF	TGTGCCAGCAGCTCGCGACTAGCGGCGAGCACAGATACGCAGTATTTT
NA	TRBV5-8	few	TRBJ2-4	CASSLIGLRAKNIQYF	TGTGCCAGCAGCTTGATTGGTTTACGGGCAAAGAACATTCAGTACTTC
TRBD1	TRBV6-2/TRBV6-3	few	TRBJ1-6	CASNTPGQGLPVNSPLHF	TGTGCCAGCAATACACCGGGACAGGGTCTCCCCGTGAATTCACCCCTCCACTTT
NA	TRBV30	NA	TRBJ1-1	CAWSVPPGRQSDLNTEAFF	TGTGCCTGGAGTGTACCCCCGGGACGGCAGTCGGACCTTAACACTGAAGCTTTCTTT
NA	TRBV28	many	TRBJ1-2	CASSSDIDGGYTF	TGTGCCAGCAGTTCGGACATCGATGGGGGCTACACCTTC
TRBD2	TRBV7-2	NA	TRBJ2-7	CASSLRGGWTSGALSYEQYF	TGTGCCAGCAGCTTGAGGGGGGGCTGGACTAGCGGGGCCCTCTCCTACGAGCAGTACTTC
TRBD1	TRBV5-6	few	TRBJ1-1	CASSMTGFILGDTEAFF	TGTGCCAGCAGCATGACAGGGTTTATCTTAGGGGACACTGAAGCTTTCTTT
NA	TRBV6-1	many	TRBJ1-1	CASSERGWTEAFF	TGTGCCAGCAGCGAGAGGGGGTGGACTGAAGCTTTCTTT
NA	TRBV28	many	TRBJ1-5	CASSLNFGFNQPQHF	TGTGCCAGCAGTTTAAATTTCGGATTCAATCAGCCCCAGCATTTT